The next 25 T cell receptor beta chains were all read from a single sample in a study of blood T cell repertoires in COVID-19. Only in-frame clones appear in the TCRdb table, and some are missing; sequencing was by immunoSEQ multiplex PCR. Of fewer than 300,000 clones listed, 80% to 90% are singletons. Material: peripheral blood. All receptors derive from a woman aged 25 to 45 with COVID-19, enrolled during active disease.

V usage is TRBV10-1 and J usage is TRBJ2-1; TRBD2 agrees at 7 bases. The CDR3 spans 16 residues. Germline CDR1 and CDR2: WNHNN and SYGVQD (reference sequence). V shed 0 bases and J 8 bases; nucleotides not matched to a gene: 10. CDR3: CASSESRGTLVDEQFF. In DNA, the CDR3 is TGCGCCAGCAGTGAGTCGCGGGGGACCCTAGTTGATGAGCAGTTCTTC.

This chain joins TRBV11-2 and TRBJ2-7, with 8 positions matching TRBD2. The CDR3 sequence is 16 residues long. From germline, CDR1 is SGHAT and CDR2 FQNNGV. V trimming: 8 bases; J trimming: 2 bases; junction bases outside the gene matches: 14. The CDR3 DNA reads TGTGCCAGCCGCCGCCTTGGACTAGCTCAGCCCTACGAGCAGTACTTC. It specifies CASRRLGLAQPYEQYF.

The chain uses TRBV2 and TRBJ1-2, with unresolved D. The CDR3 has 13 residues. Germline V gene lookup returns CDR1 SNHLY and CDR2 FYNNEI. V was cut by 6 bases and J by 2 bases, with 10 bases left in between. The CDR3 bases are TGTGCCAGCAGCCAGGAACAAAACTATGGCTACACCTTC. This codes for CASSQEQNYGYTF.

The V gene is TRBV5-1, the J gene TRBJ2-4, with D possibly being TRBD1 (6 bases). Looked up from germline, CDR1 is SGHRS and CDR2 is YFSETQ. There are 15 residues in the CDR3. Trimming shortened V by 3 bases and J by 0 bases, and 10 bases separated the two germline ends. CDR3 sequence reads: CASSYDRTAKNIQYF. The CDR3 DNA reads TGCGCCAGCAGCTACGACAGGACAGCCAAAAACATTCAGTACTTC.

This clone was counted ten times or more. V gene TRBV5-4 combines with J gene TRBJ2-1; no clear D. The germline V and J ends were trimmed by 4 bases and 7 bases, with 15 bases remaining between them. Germline CDR1 is SGHNT and CDR2 is YYREEE (reference sequence). The CDR3 covers 14 residues. The CDR3 DNA follows: TGTGCCAGCAGCCCCTCCGGGTCCGGGAATGAGCAGTTCTTC. The encoded protein is CASSPSGSGNEQFF.

J is TRBJ1-1 and V is TRBV10-2, with a possible D match to TRBD1 (6 bases). V lost 5 bases and J 4 bases, leaving 8 bases between the germline ends. CDR1 is WSHSY and CDR2 is SAAADI in the germline V gene. The CDR3 sequence is 12 residues long. The CDR3 protein is CASSMTGTEAFF. CDR3 bases: TGCGCCAGCAGTATGACAGGCACTGAAGCTTTCTTT.

The V gene is TRBV3-1 (or the pseudogene TRBV3-2), the J gene TRBJ2-1, with D unresolved. Germline lookup yields CDR1 LGHDT and CDR2 YNNKEL (reference sequence). The V and J ends lost 5 bases and 4 bases respectively, with 6 bases between them. The CDR3 has 12 residues. Here the CDR3 reads CASSSFYNEQFF. The CDR3 coding sequence is TGTGCCAGCAGCTCCTTTTACAATGAGCAGTTCTTC.

A single count supports this clone. The V gene is TRBV27, the J gene TRBJ2-4, with D possibly matching TRBD2 (6 bases). This CDR3 is 14 amino acids long. The germline V gene encodes CDR1 MNHEY and CDR2 SMNVEV (reference sequence). V gave up 3 bases and J gave up 7 bases, with 13 bases separating them. The CDR3: CASSFRRGRNIQYF. The CDR3, as DNA: TGTGCCAGCAGTTTTCGAAGAGGGAGGAACATTCAGTACTTC.

The CDR3 loop is CASSSRDRYEQYF. In DNA, the CDR3 is TGTGCCAGCAGCTCCCGGGACAGGTACGAGCAGTACTTC. The chain combines TRBV11-2 with TRBJ2-7, with TRBD1 matching over 8 bases. V lost 4 bases to trimming and J lost 4 bases; unmatched junction nucleotides: 3. CDR1 SGHAT and CDR2 FQNNGV come from the germline V gene. CDR3 length: 13 amino acids.

The gene calls are TRBV3-1 (or the pseudogene TRBV3-2) and TRBJ2-2, with TRBD2 matching over 8 bases. V lost 1 base, J lost 5 bases, and 15 bases stayed unmatched. The CDR3 is made up of 19 amino acids. CDR1 LGHDT and CDR2 YNNKEL come from the germline V gene (reference sequence). CDR3 bases: TGTGCCAGCAGCCAAGTCCATAGCGGGGCTGAAGTGTGGACCGGGGAGCTGTTTTTT. It codes for CASSQVHSGAEVWTGELFF.

This clone was counted only a few times. This chain uses TRBV24-1 with TRBJ2-5, with D perhaps TRBD1 (6 bases). The CDR3 totals 14 residues. The V end lost 4 bases, the J end lost 2 bases, and 10 bases lay between the germline ends. CDR1 is KGHDR and CDR2 is SFDVKD in the germline V gene. For the CDR3, the DNA is TGTGCCACCAGTGAGACAGGTGGGCAAGAGACCCAGTACTTC. Translation: CATSETGGQETQYF.

The chain is built from TRBV2 and TRBJ1-6; a weak D match, TRBD1 (6 bases). The CDR3 sequence is 15 residues long. From germline, CDR1 is SNHLY and CDR2 FYNNEI. Trimming left V 2 bases short and J 4 bases short, with 9 bases between. The chain's CDR3 is CASSEKGGYNSPLHF. Here the CDR3 DNA reads TGTGCCAGCAGTGAAAAAGGGGGATATAATTCACCCCTCCACTTT.

V is TRBV5-4 and J is TRBJ2-1; 8 bases fit TRBD2. The CDR3 length is 14 residues. V was pared by 6 bases and J by 5 bases, with 7 bases of the junction left unmatched. Looked up from germline, CDR1 is SGHNT and CDR2 is YYREEE (reference sequence). The CDR3 DNA follows: TGTGCCAGCAAGGTGAGCGGGGGTAACAATGAGCAGTTCTTC. This sequence encodes CASKVSGGNNEQFF. The full variable domain, in which reference TRBV5-4 and TRBJ2-1 provide the parts outside the CDR3, is ETGVTQSPTHLIKTRGQQVTLRCSSQSGHNTVSWYQQALGQGPQFIFQYYREEENGRGNFPPRFSGLQFPNYSSELNVNALELDDSALYLCASKVSGGNNEQFFGPGTRLTVL.

The chain is built from TRBV13 and TRBJ1-3; no firm D call. Germline CDR1 and CDR2: PRHDT and FYEKMQ (reference sequence). CDR3 size: 14 residues. V lost 7 bases and J lost 1, with 11 bases in between. The CDR3 here is CASKLWTSGNTIYF. CDR3 bases: TGTGCCAGCAAGTTGTGGACTTCTGGAAACACCATATATTTT.

The chain couples TRBV2 to TRBJ2-5; TRBD1 aligns across 8 bases. Germline V lookup: CDR1 SNHLY, CDR2 FYNNEI. CDR3 length equals 16 residues. Trimming removed 4 bases from V and 4 bases from J; junction bases left unmatched: 11. The CDR3 reads CASSGMRQGILETQYF. The CDR3, as DNA: TGTGCCAGCAGTGGAATGAGACAGGGGATTTTAGAGACCCAGTACTTC. Full variable domain (outside the CDR3, taken from reference TRBV2 and TRBJ2-5): EPEVTQTPSHQVTQMGQEVILRCVPISNHLYFYWYRQILGQKVEFLVSFYNNEISEKSEIFDDQFSVERPDGSNFTLKIRSTKLEDSAMYFCASSGMRQGILETQYFGPGTRLLVL.

This rearrangement joins TRBV5-4 to TRBJ2-7, with TRBD2 matching over 7 bases. Germline V CDR1 and CDR2: SGHNT, YYREEE (reference sequence). The V and J ends lost 4 bases and 0 bases, in that order; junction bases with no gene match: 7. The CDR3 totals 15 residues. CDR3 region: CASSHGRGPSYEQYF. CDR3 coding DNA: TGTGCCAGCAGCCATGGGAGGGGCCCCTCCTACGAGCAGTACTTC.

The chain uses TRBV11-2 and TRBJ1-2; the match to TRBD1 covers 8 bases. CDR1 is SGHAT and CDR2 is FQNNGV in the germline V gene. V dropped 5 bases and J dropped 3; count of bases not matched to a gene: 5. The CDR3 totals 14 residues. The CDR3 DNA reads TGTGCCAGCAGCCCGGGACAGGCTGACTATGGCTACACCTTC. Translated, it gives CASSPGQADYGYTF.

The count of this clone is one. J is TRBJ2-5 and V is TRBV13; D is perhaps TRBD2 (6 bases). The V end lost 3 bases, the J end lost 5 bases, and 19 bases lay between the germline ends. Per the germline V gene, CDR1 is PRHDT and CDR2 is FYEKMQ (reference sequence). This CDR3 has 16 amino acids. CDR3 amino acids: CASSFNLRGGLETQYF. The CDR3 DNA reads as TGTGCCAGCAGCTTTAATTTGCGAGGAGGGTTGGAGACCCAGTACTTC. The whole variable domain, remainder taken from reference TRBV13 and TRBJ2-5, is AAGVIQSPRHLIKEKRETATLKCYPIPRHDTVYWYQQGPGQDPQFLISFYEKMQSDKGSIPDRFSAQQFSDYHSELNMSSLELGDSALYFCASSFNLRGGLETQYFGPGTRLLVL.

The V gene is TRBV5-4, the J gene TRBJ1-2; D is possibly TRBD1 (6 bases). Trimming stripped 2 bases from V and 4 bases from J, with 12 bases between. CDR3 length equals 14 residues. CDR1 is SGHNT, CDR2 YYREEE, per germline (reference sequence). As DNA, the CDR3 is TGTGCCAGCAGCTTCAGGGGAAGCAGCTATGGCTACACCTTC. Protein sequence: CASSFRGSSYGYTF. The full variable domain, its missing parts supplied by reference TRBV5-4 and TRBJ1-2, is ETGVTQSPTHLIKTRGQQVTLRCSSQSGHNTVSWYQQALGQGPQFIFQYYREEENGRGNFPPRFSGLQFPNYSSELNVNALELDDSALYLCASSFRGSSYGYTFGSGTRLTVV.

The V and J genes are TRBV7-9 and TRBJ1-6; 7 bases align to TRBD1. The CDR3 runs 15 residues. Germline CDR1 and CDR2: SEHNR and FQNEAQ (reference sequence). V lost 5 bases to trimming and J lost 7 bases; unmatched junction nucleotides: 8. The CDR3 bases are TGTGCCAGCAGCCCCTCAGGGGGGAAGAATTCACCCCTCCACTTT. Its translation: CASSPSGGKNSPLHF.

This rearrangement joins TRBV27 to TRBJ2-7; TRBD1 agrees at 9 bases. CDR3 length equals 16 residues. The V segment lost 5 bases and the J segment 3 bases; nucleotides outside the gene matches: 11. Germline CDR1 and CDR2: MNHEY and SMNVEV (reference sequence). The chain's CDR3 is CASSPAFGDRVYEQYF. The CDR3 nucleotides read TGTGCCAGCAGTCCTGCTTTTGGGGACAGGGTCTACGAGCAGTACTTC.

The chain joins TRBV5-1 to TRBJ1-2, with D unresolved. The CDR3 consists of 15 residues. Trimming shortened V by 4 bases and J by 4 bases, and 17 bases separated the two germline ends. CDR1 is SGHRS and CDR2 is YFSETQ in the germline V gene. The CDR3 loop is CASSPGGRVGYGYTF. In DNA form, the CDR3 reads TGCGCCAGCAGCCCGGGTGGTCGGGTCGGCTATGGCTACACCTTC.

This chain joins TRBV5-1 and TRBJ2-7; TRBD1 is a possible D gene (6 bases). There are 14 residues in the CDR3. Germline loops: CDR1 SGHRS, CDR2 YFSETQ. V lost 4 bases and J lost 0, with 11 bases in between. The CDR3 loop is CASSPDSPSYEQYF. CDR3 DNA sequence: TGCGCCAGCAGCCCGGACAGTCCCTCCTACGAGCAGTACTTC.

The chain is built from TRBV11-2 and TRBJ2-3; 8 bases map to TRBD1. With 4 bases clipped from V and 3 bases from J, the junction kept 3 bases outside the gene matches. The CDR3 is 14 amino acids. CDR1 SGHAT and CDR2 FQNNGV come from the germline V gene. Here the CDR3 reads CASSSRQGTDTQYF. The DNA of the CDR3 is TGTGCCAGCAGCTCTCGACAGGGGACAGATACGCAGTATTTT.

V and J are TRBV6-2 or TRBV6-3 and TRBJ2-2, with 9 bases aligning to TRBD2. The CDR3 extends over 17 amino acids. Trimming at V came to 4 bases and at J to 4 bases, leaving 10 bases not matched to a gene. Looked up from germline, CDR1 is MNHEY and CDR2 is SVGEGT. In nucleotides, the CDR3 is TGTGCCAGCAGTTCCTCTCGGGTAGCGGGGGTCACCGGGGAGCTGTTTTTT. Its translation is CASSSSRVAGVTGELFF.